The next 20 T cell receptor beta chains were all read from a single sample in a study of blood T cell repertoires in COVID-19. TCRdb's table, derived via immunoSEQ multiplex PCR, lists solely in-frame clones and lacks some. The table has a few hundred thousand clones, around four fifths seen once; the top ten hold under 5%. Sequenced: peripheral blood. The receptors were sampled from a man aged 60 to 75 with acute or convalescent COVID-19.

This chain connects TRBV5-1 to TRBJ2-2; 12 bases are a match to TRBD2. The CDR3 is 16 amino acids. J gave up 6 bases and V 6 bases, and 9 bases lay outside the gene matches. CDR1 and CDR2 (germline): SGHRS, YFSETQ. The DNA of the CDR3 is TGCGCCAGCACAACGACAGCTAGCGGGGGGGCCGGGGAGCTGTTTTTT. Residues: CASTTTASGGAGELFF.

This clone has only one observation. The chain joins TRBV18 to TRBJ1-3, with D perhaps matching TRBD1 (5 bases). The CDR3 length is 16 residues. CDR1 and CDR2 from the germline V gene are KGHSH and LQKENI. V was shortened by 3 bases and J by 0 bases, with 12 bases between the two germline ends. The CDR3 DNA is TGTGCCAGCTCACCCCCGACGGGGGGCTCTGGAAACACCATATATTTT. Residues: CASSPPTGGSGNTIYF.

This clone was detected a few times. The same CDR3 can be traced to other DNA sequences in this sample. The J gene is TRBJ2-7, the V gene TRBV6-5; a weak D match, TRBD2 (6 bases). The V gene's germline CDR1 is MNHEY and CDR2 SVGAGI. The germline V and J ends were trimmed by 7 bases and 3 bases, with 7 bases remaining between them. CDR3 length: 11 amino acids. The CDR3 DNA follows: TGTGCCAGCACTAGCGTCTACGAGCAGTACTTC. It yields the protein CASTSVYEQYF.

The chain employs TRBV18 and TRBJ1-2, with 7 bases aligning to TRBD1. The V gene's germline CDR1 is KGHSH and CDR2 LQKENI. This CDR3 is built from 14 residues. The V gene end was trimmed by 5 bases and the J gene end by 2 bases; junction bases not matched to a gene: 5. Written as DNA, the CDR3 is TGTGCCAGCTCAACTGGGACAGACAACTATGGCTACACCTTC. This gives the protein CASSTGTDNYGYTF. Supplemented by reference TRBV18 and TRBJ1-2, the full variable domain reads NAGVMQNPRHLVRRRGQEARLRCSPMKGHSHVYWYRQLPEEGLKFMVYLQKENIIDESGMPKERFSAEFPKEGPSILRIQQVVRGDSAAYFCASSTGTDNYGYTFGSGTRLTVV.

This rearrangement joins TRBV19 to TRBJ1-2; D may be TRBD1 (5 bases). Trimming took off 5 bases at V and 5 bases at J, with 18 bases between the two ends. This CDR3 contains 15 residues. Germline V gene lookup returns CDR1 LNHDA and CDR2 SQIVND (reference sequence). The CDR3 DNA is TGTGCCAGTAGTCCCCCGGGGGACTGGGGGTATGGCTACACCTTC. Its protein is CASSPPGDWGYGYTF.

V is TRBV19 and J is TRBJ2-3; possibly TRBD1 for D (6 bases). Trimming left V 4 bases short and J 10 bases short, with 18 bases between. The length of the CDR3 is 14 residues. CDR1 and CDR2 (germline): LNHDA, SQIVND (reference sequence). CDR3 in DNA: TGTGCCAGTAGTACGCCTGGGGGCAATCACGCGCAGTATTTT. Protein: CASSTPGGNHAQYF.

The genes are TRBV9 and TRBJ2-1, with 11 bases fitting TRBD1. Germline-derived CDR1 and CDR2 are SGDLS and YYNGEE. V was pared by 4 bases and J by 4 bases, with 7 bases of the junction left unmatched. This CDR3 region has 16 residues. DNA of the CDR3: TGTGCCAGCAGCCTAGGTGGGACAGGGGGATACAATGAGCAGTTCTTC. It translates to CASSLGGTGGYNEQFF.

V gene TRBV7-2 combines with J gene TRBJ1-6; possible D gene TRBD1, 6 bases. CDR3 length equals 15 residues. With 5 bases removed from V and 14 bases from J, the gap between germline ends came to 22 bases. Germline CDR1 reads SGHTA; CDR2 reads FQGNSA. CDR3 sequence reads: CASSPTGTIRPSLHF. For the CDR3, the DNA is TGTGCCAGCAGCCCCACCGGGACAATCAGGCCGTCCCTCCACTTT.

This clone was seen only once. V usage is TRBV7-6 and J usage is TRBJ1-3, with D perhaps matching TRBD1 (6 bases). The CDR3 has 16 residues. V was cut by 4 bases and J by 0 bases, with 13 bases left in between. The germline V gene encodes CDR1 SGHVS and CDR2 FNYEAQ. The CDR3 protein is CASSSIGQISGNTIYF. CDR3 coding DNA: TGTGCCAGCAGCTCAATAGGACAGATCTCTGGAAACACCATATATTTT.

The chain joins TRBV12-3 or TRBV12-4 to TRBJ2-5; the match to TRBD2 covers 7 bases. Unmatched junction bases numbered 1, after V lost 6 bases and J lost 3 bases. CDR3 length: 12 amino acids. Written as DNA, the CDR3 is TGTGCCAGCAGCCGGGGGGAAGAGACCCAGTACTTC. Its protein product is CASSRGEETQYF.

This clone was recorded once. The CDR3 region has the DNA TGTGCCAGCAGTGAAAGCGGGAGGACCACAGATACGCAGTATTTT. It translates to CASSESGRTTDTQYF. The chain employs TRBV2 and TRBJ2-3, with 9 bases fitting TRBD2. The ends lost 2 bases at V and 2 bases at J; junction bases unmatched: 2. The germline V gene encodes CDR1 SNHLY and CDR2 FYNNEI. This CDR3 comprises 15 residues.

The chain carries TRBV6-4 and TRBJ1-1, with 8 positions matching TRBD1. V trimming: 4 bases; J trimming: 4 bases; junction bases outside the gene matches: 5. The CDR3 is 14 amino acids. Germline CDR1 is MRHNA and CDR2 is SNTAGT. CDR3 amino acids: CASSADRAATEAFF. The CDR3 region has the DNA TGTGCCAGCAGTGCGGACAGGGCGGCCACTGAAGCTTTCTTT.

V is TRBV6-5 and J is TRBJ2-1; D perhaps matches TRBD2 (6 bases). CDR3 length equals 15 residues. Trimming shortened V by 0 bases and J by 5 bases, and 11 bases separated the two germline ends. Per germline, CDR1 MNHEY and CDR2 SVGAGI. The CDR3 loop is CASSYSPTRNNEQFF. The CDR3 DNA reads TGTGCCAGCAGTTACTCCCCGACTAGAAACAATGAGCAGTTCTTC.

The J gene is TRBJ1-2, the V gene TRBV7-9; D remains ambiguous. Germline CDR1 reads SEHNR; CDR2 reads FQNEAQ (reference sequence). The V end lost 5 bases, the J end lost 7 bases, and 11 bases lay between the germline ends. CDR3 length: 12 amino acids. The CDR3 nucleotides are TGTGCCAGCAGCCCGTCGCCGGGTGGCTACACCTTC. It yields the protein CASSPSPGGYTF.

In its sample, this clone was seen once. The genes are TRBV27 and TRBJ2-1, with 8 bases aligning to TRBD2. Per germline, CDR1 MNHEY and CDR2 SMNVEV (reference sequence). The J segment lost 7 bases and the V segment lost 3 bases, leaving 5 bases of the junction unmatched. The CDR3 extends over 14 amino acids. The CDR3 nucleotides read TGTGCCAGCAGTTTCAGCGGGAGCGAGAATGAGCAGTTCTTC. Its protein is CASSFSGSENEQFF.

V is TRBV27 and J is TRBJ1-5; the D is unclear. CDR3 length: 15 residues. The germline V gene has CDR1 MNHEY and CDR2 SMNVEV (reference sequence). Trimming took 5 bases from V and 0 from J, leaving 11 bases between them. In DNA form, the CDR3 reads TGTGCCAGCAGTGCCGGCCGGGTTAGCAATCAGCCCCAGCATTTT. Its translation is CASSAGRVSNQPQHF.

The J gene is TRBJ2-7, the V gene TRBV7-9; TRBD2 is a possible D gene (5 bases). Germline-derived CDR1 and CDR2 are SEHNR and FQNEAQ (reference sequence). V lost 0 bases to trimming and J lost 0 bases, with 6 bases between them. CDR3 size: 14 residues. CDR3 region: CASSLAGISYEQYF. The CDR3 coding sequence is TGTGCCAGCAGCTTAGCCGGGATCTCCTACGAGCAGTACTTC.

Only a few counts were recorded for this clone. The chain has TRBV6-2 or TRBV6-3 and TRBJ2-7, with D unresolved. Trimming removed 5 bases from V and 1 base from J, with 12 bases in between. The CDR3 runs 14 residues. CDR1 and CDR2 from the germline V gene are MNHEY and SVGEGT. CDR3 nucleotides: TGTGCCAGCAGTGGGCAGTCCATATCCTACGAGCAGTACTTC. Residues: CASSGQSISYEQYF.

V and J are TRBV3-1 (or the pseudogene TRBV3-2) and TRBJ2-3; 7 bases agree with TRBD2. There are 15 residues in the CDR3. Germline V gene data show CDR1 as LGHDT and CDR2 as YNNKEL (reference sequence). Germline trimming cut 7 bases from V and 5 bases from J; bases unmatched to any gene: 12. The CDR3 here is CASTQGAGRLDTQYF. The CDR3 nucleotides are TGTGCCAGCACCCAGGGAGCGGGGCGACTAGATACGCAGTATTTT.

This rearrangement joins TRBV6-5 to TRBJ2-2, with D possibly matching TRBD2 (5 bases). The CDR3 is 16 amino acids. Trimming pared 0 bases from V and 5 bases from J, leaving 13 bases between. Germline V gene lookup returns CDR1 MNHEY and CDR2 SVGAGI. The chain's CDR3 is CASSYSRGPETGELFF. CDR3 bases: TGTGCCAGCAGTTACTCGAGAGGGCCTGAAACCGGGGAGCTGTTTTTT.